The 5 T cell receptor beta chains below come from one sample, sequenced in a study of shared clonotypes between healthy human individuals (dated by TCRdb to 2020 to 2022). Receptor libraries were prepared by the immunoSEQ multiplex PCR assay. Here the immuneACCESS table is served through TCRdb, limited to in-frame sequences with V and J called. Missing clones are a known gap in these copies; in checked studies unresolved V genes cover under half, and the rest lacks a known reason. The table for this sample lists millions of clones; roughly 94% of them were counted only once. The top ten clonotypes cover 0.1% to 0.15% of the sample. Input material: naive CD4+ T cells sorted from blood. Interpreted using the paper, the cell subset or site label stands for: CD45RA+ positively selected. The receptors were sampled from a man younger than 35 in good health.

The chain links TRBV7-9 to TRBJ2-2; TRBD2 is a possible D gene (6 bases). The germline V gene has CDR1 SEHNR and CDR2 FQNEAQ (reference sequence). V lost 1 base, J lost 2 bases, and 11 bases lay in between. The CDR3 contains 16 residues. The CDR3 sequence: CASSLGGGVNTGELFF. As DNA, the CDR3 is TGTGCCAGCAGCTTAGGGGGAGGCGTTAACACCGGGGAGCTGTTTTTT.

The rearrangement uses TRBV19 and TRBJ2-1, with D possibly being TRBD2 (5 bases). The CDR3 sequence is 15 residues long. V lost 2 bases and J lost 0, with 8 bases in between. The germline gives CDR1 LNHDA, CDR2 SQIVND (reference sequence). The CDR3 DNA is TGTGCCAGTAGTATATGGGAGAGCTCCTACAATGAGCAGTTCTTC. Amino acids: CASSIWESSYNEQFF.

V usage is TRBV5-4 and J usage is TRBJ1-4; D perhaps matches TRBD1 (5 bases). Trimming shortened V by 0 bases and J by 6 bases, and 9 bases separated the two germline ends. The CDR3 runs to 14 residues. Looked up from germline, CDR1 is SGHNT and CDR2 is YYREEE (reference sequence). The CDR3 sequence: CASSLVWDDEKLFF. In nucleotides, the CDR3 is TGTGCCAGCAGCTTGGTCTGGGACGATGAAAAACTGTTTTTT.

The chain combines TRBV10-2 with TRBJ1-3; D remains ambiguous. Between the trimmed V and J ends, which lost 5 bases and 4 bases, there was a span of 12 bases. Germline V CDR1 and CDR2: WSHSY, SAAADI. This CDR3 spans 14 amino acids. CDR3 nucleotide sequence: TGCGCCAGCAGTCCGACAAGGTCCGGAAACACCATATATTTT. Amino acid sequence: CASSPTRSGNTIYF.

The genes are TRBV12-5 and TRBJ1-1; D is unresolved. The CDR3 contains 12 residues. Germline V lookup: CDR1 LGHNT, CDR2 FRNRAP. V was cut by 4 bases and J by 3 bases, with 6 bases left in between. The CDR3: CASGSGYTEAFF. The CDR3 nucleotides are TGTGCTAGTGGTTCGGGATACACTGAAGCTTTCTTT.